The TCR beta chain described here comes from a study of blood T cell repertoires in COVID-19. Overall study context: Samples representing acute and convalescent COVID-19 were sourced from the United States, Italy and Spain. T cells, B-cell-depleted T cells, or PBMCs provided the cDNA or gDNA that served as material.

CDR1 and CDR2 from the germline V gene are SQVTM and ANQGSEA. V shed 6 bases, J shed 2 bases, and the junction held 6 bases outside the gene matches. This CDR3 is built from 14 residues. Original methodology: Estimation of nucleated cell counts was performed using reference gene primer amplification. Sequencing used immunoSEQ multiplex PCR; TCRdb keeps in-frame clones, though not all of them. V and J calls and clone size are as listed in that table; D and trimming were resolved from the DNA. The sample holds about 30,000 clones; about 92% are singletons and the top ten take approximately 8%. The clonotype comes from a man in his 70s with active or convalescent COVID-19. The genes are TRBV29-1 and TRBJ2-3, with TRBD2 identical over 9 bases. The sample comprised peripheral blood. CDR3 loop: CSVAAGGSTDTQYF. The CDR3 DNA reads as TGCAGCGTAGCAGCGGGAGGATCCACAGATACGCAGTATTTT.